The source of this TCR beta chain is a study of T cell repertoires in cytomegalovirus infection. On the study more broadly: Selection of CMV epitopes for the study included recently identified HLA-C-restricted and well-studied HLA-B-restricted ones. Carrying CMV and the relevant HLA type showed in public TCR beta signatures.

Each CDR3 protein gets one entry after TCRdb re-called the reads with MiXCR. In the table there are some 800,000 distinct CDR3 sequences, 25% to 35% of which are singletons. Overall study results and limits: Carriers of CMV plus the relevant HLA were identified by cumulative public TCR beta family frequency. In two of eight donors, the top clonotype was HLA-C-restricted CMV-specific.

The CDR3 has 15 amino acids. V lost 2 bases to trimming and J lost 4 bases, with 11 bases between them. Germline V gene lookup returns CDR1 MNHEY and CDR2 SVGAGI. With respect to this clonotype: Its target is unknown.

This TCR derives from a human donor in good health (CMV status not recorded). Some clones in this sample may be carry-over from other donors' samples. V and J are TRBV6-5 and TRBJ2-2; TRBD2 is a possible D gene (5 bases). This material consisted of cultured CD8+ T cells from PBMCs, taken from culture after CMV antigen stimulation. The CDR3 sequence: CASSYTLGRTGELFF. Here the CDR3 DNA reads TGTGCCAGCAGTTACACACTAGGTCGCACCGGGGAGCTGTTTTTT.